The clone carrying this TCR beta chain was recorded at least ten times. Germline lookup yields CDR1 DFQATT and CDR2 SNEGSKA (reference sequence). V gave up 5 bases and J gave up 0 bases, with 10 bases separating them. The CDR3 is made up of 13 amino acids. TCRdb reprocessed the 5' RACE reads via MiXCR and lists one record per CDR3 protein. The table has 250,000 or so distinct CDR3 sequences, about 10% seen once. This sample is part of a study of CD8 T cells in ankylosing spondylitis. Sequencing was carried out using blood, either unsorted or a sorted T cell fraction (not recorded which). V gene TRBV20-1 combines with J gene TRBJ1-1; tentative D call: TRBD1 (5 bases). The clonotype comes from a male donor with ankylosing spondylitis or in good health (not recorded which). DNA of the CDR3: TGCAGTGCTGGGGCGGCGGTGAACACTGAAGCTTTCTTT. Protein: CSAGAAVNTEAFF.